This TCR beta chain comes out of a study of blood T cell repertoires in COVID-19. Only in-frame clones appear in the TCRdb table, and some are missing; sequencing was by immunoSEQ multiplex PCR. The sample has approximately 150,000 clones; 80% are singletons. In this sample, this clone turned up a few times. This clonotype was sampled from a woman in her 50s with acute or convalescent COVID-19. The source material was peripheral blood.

The CDR3 nucleotides are TGTGCCAGCAGCTCCGGGACAGGGAGGACAGATACGCAGTATTTT. As protein: CASSSGTGRTDTQYF. The chain joins TRBV7-3 to TRBJ2-3; 9 nucleotides align to TRBD1. The CDR3 length is 15 residues. V lost 4 bases and J lost 3; bases outside the gene matches: 5. CDR1 SGHTA and CDR2 FQGTGA come from the germline V gene.